This T cell receptor (beta chain) was captured by sequencing in a study of blood T cell repertoires in COVID-19. Study information: Sample material is recorded as cDNA or gDNA derived from T cells, B-cell-depleted T cells, or PBMCs.

Here immunoSEQ multiplex PCR was the method, and the copy in TCRdb shows in-frame clones only, minus some. The table has 250,000 to 300,000 clones, about 90% seen once. The sequencing input was peripheral blood. This clonotype was obtained from a woman in her seventies with COVID-19, enrolled during active disease.

CDR3 residues: CASSYRLAGGPSVGTQYF. As DNA, the CDR3 is TGTGCCAGCAGCTATAGGCTAGCGGGAGGCCCCAGTGTTGGTACGCAGTATTTT. The rearrangement uses TRBV21-1 and TRBJ2-3; the listed D gene, TRBD2, was not tested against the DNA. TRBV21-1 is a pseudogene locus. The CDR3 totals 18 residues.